What follows are 14 T cell receptor beta chains derived from one specimen sequenced in a study of T cell changes during pregnancy in multiple sclerosis. Here immunoSEQ multiplex PCR was the method, and the copy in TCRdb shows in-frame clones only, minus some. The sample shows more than 85,000 clones, over 85% of them seen only once. Sequenced here: peripheral blood, sampled after pregnancy. These receptors were taken from a female donor in good health, enrolled as a control in a pregnancy study.

The gene calls are TRBV5-1 and TRBJ2-3; D call uncertain. V was trimmed by 4 bases and J by 2 bases, leaving 11 bases between them. Germline values: CDR1 SGHRS, CDR2 YFSETQ. This CDR3 spans 14 amino acids. The CDR3, as DNA: TGCGCCAGCAGCAGAGACTTCCCCACAGATACGCAGTATTTT. Protein sequence: CASSRDFPTDTQYF.

This chain links TRBV28 with TRBJ1-2; the match to TRBD1 covers 10 bases. The CDR3 spans 16 residues. Germline trimming cut 3 bases from V and 6 bases from J; bases unmatched to any gene: 10. Germline CDR1 MDHEN, CDR2 SYDVKM. The CDR3 loop reads CASSLTGGGEVDGYTF. The CDR3 nucleotides are TGTGCCAGCAGTTTGACAGGGGGCGGAGAGGTGGATGGCTACACCTTC.

The chain couples TRBV11-2 to TRBJ2-1; 11 bases are shared with TRBD2. Germline V lookup: CDR1 SGHAT, CDR2 FQNNGV. The CDR3 runs 15 residues. With V trimmed by 4 bases and J by 6 bases, 5 bases remained unmatched. The CDR3, as DNA: TGTGCCAGCAGCTCTACTAGCGGGAGTTTCAATGAGCAGTTCTTC. Encoded protein: CASSSTSGSFNEQFF. The full variable domain, its missing parts supplied by reference TRBV11-2 and TRBJ2-1, is EAGVAQSPRYKIIEKRQSVAFWCNPISGHATLYWYQQILGQGPKLLIQFQNNGVVDDSQLPKDRFSAERLKGVDSTLKIQPAKLEDSAVYLCASSSTSGSFNEQFFGPGTRLTVL.

In regard to this clone: An end of the junction differs from the germline gene, which may be a read error. The chain uses TRBV4-1 and TRBJ2-7, with TRBD2 matching over 10 bases. Per germline, CDR1 MGHRA and CDR2 YSYEKL. The CDR3 loop spans 13 amino acids. CDR3 sequence reads: CASSLTSGNALDF. CDR3 coding DNA: TGCGCCAGCAGCCTTACTAGCGGGAACGCTCTGGACTTC.

The chain combines TRBV5-1 with TRBJ2-2; TRBD1 aligns across 8 bases. V shed 3 bases, J shed 7 bases, and the junction held 2 bases outside the gene matches. This CDR3 region has 13 residues. Germline values: CDR1 SGHRS, CDR2 YFSETQ. The CDR3 sequence: CASSSGGGGELFF. For the CDR3, the DNA is TGCGCCAGCAGCTCAGGGGGCGGCGGGGAGCTGTTTTTT.

J is TRBJ2-6 and V is TRBV18, with TRBD1 identical over 8 bases. Germline V gene lookup returns CDR1 KGHSH and CDR2 LQKENI. V was pared by 5 bases and J by 0 bases, with 3 bases of the junction left unmatched. The CDR3 extends over 16 amino acids. The CDR3 DNA is TGTGCCAGCTCAGGACAGGGTGCCTCTGGGGCCAACGTCCTGACTTTC. Amino acid sequence: CASSGQGASGANVLTF.

The chain uses TRBV30 and TRBJ2-7; D remains unclear. The CDR3 length is 14 residues. The V gene lost 0 bases and the J gene lost 7 bases, with 16 bases spanning the gap. The germline CDR1 and CDR2 sequences are GTSNPN and SVGIG (reference sequence). CDR3 sequence reads: CAWSVWAADREQYF. For the CDR3, the DNA is TGTGCCTGGAGTGTATGGGCAGCCGATAGGGAGCAGTACTTC.

The chain is built from TRBV4-1 and TRBJ2-1; 7 bases are a match to TRBD2. Germline V CDR1 and CDR2: MGHRA, YSYEKL. The V and J ends lost 2 bases and 0 bases, in that order; junction bases with no gene match: 10. The CDR3 has 18 residues. The CDR3 coding sequence is TGCGCCAGCAGCCAAAAACCTCCTGGCGGGAGCTCCTACAATGAGCAGTTCTTC. This translates into CASSQKPPGGSSYNEQFF.

The CDR3: CASSVGQNYGYTF. The CDR3 DNA is TGTGCCAGTAGTGTGGGACAGAACTATGGCTACACCTTC. The chain joins TRBV19 to TRBJ1-2; 7 bases line up with TRBD1. Germline CDR1 reads LNHDA; CDR2 reads SQIVND (reference sequence). After removal of 5 bases from V and 2 bases from J, the junction contained 2 bases not matched to a gene. The CDR3 extends over 13 amino acids.

The chain couples TRBV5-4 to TRBJ1-2, with no clear D. The V and J ends lost 1 base and 2 bases respectively, with 12 bases between them. Germline-derived CDR1 and CDR2 are SGHNT and YYREEE (reference sequence). The CDR3 runs to 15 residues. The CDR3 protein is CASSLYSGVNYGYTF. The CDR3 coding sequence is TGTGCCAGCAGCTTGTATTCCGGAGTCAACTATGGCTACACCTTC.

The CDR3 DNA follows: TGTGCTAGTGGTTTTGGCGGGAACACTGAAGCTTTCTTT. As protein: CASGFGGNTEAFF. The V call is TRBV12-5, the J call TRBJ1-1; D call uncertain. This CDR3 has 13 amino acids. Trimming pared 3 bases from V and 1 base from J, leaving 6 bases between. Germline CDR1 is LGHNT and CDR2 is FRNRAP.

The V call is TRBV28, the J call TRBJ2-1, with 10 positions matching TRBD2. Germline V gives CDR1 MDHEN, CDR2 SYDVKM. The CDR3 totals 15 residues. The ends lost 7 bases at V and 6 bases at J; junction bases unmatched: 9. The CDR3, as DNA: TGTGCCAGCACCAAGAGCGGGAGGGCCGGCAATGAGCAGTTCTTC. This gives the protein CASTKSGRAGNEQFF.

The genes are TRBV9 and TRBJ2-5, with TRBD1 matching 8 bases. Germline V gene sequence: CDR1 SGDLS, CDR2 YYNGEE. The CDR3 loop spans 14 amino acids. The J segment lost 3 bases and the V segment lost 3 bases, leaving 4 bases of the junction unmatched. The CDR3 spells CASSAQGAEETQYF. The CDR3 coding sequence is TGTGCCAGCAGCGCCCAGGGGGCTGAAGAGACCCAGTACTTC.

The rearrangement joins TRBV6-5 to TRBJ2-1; 7 bases agree with TRBD1. CDR3 length: 15 amino acids. Germline CDR1 and CDR2: MNHEY and SVGAGI. V shed 6 bases and J 1 base; nucleotides not matched to a gene: 6. CDR3 sequence (DNA): TGTGCCAGCAGCATGGGACAGCCTTCCTACAATGAGCAGTTCTTC. Amino acid sequence: CASSMGQPSYNEQFF.